The clone carrying this T cell receptor (beta chain) was counted a single time. Other DNA variants within this sample encode the same CDR3. The sample comes from a study of blood T cell repertoires in COVID-19. As for the study in general: Sites in the United States, Italy and Spain provided acute and convalescent COVID-19 samples. Sources were T cells, B-cell-depleted T cells, or PBMCs; the material itself was cDNA or gDNA.

V shed 2 bases and J shed 0 bases, with 9 bases lying between them. This CDR3 comprises 15 residues. The germline CDR1 and CDR2 sequences are KGHSH and LQKENI. The authors' processing: Amplified reference gene primers provided the basis for estimating nucleated cell counts. Sequencing used immunoSEQ multiplex PCR; TCRdb keeps in-frame clones, though not all of them. D and trimming were read from the DNA, whereas the V and J calls and clone size are those reported in that table. The sample carries 110,000 to 150,000 clones, more than 70% recorded once. The chain links TRBV18 to TRBJ2-3, with D possibly TRBD1 on 6 matching bases. This TCR was recovered from a man aged 50 to 59 with active or convalescent COVID-19. The specimen was peripheral blood. CDR3 protein: CASSPGQGSTDTQYF. CDR3 in DNA: TGTGCCAGCTCACCAGGGCAGGGGAGCACAGATACGCAGTATTTT. The entire variable domain, with the rest obtained from reference TRBV18 and TRBJ2-3, is as follows: NAGVMQNPRHLVRRRGQEARLRCSPMKGHSHVYWYRQLPEEGLKFMVYLQKENIIDESGMPKERFSAEFPKEGPSILRIQQVVRGDSAAYFCASSPGQGSTDTQYFGPGTRLTVL.